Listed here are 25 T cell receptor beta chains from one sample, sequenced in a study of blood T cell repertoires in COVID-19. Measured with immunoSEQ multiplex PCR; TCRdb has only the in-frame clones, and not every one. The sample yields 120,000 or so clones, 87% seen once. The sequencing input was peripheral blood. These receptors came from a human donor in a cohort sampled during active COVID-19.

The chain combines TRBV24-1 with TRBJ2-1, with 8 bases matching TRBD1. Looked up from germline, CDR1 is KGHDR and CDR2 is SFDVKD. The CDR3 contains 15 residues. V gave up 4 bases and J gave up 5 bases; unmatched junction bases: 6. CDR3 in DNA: TGTGCCACCAGTGAGCCCACAGGGGGGCACAATGAGCAGTTCTTC. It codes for CATSEPTGGHNEQFF.

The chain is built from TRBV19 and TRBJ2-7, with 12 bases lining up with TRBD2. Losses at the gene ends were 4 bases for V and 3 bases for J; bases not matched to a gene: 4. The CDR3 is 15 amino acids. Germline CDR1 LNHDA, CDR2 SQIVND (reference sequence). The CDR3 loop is CASSTTSGSVYEQYF. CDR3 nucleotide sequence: TGTGCCAGTAGTACGACTAGCGGGAGTGTCTACGAGCAGTACTTC.

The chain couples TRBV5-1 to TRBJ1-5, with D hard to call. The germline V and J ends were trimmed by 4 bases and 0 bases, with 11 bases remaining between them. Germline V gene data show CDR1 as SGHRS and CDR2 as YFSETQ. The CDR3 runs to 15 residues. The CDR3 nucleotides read TGCGCCAGCAGCCCAACAGCAGGTAGCAATCAGCCCCAGCATTTT. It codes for CASSPTAGSNQPQHF.

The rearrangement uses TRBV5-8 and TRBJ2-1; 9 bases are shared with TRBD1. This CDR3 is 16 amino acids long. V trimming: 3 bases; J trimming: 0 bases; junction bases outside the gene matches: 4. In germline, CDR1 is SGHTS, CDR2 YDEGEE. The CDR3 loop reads CASSSQGAYSYNEQFF. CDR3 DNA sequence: TGTGCCAGCAGCTCACAGGGGGCTTACTCCTACAATGAGCAGTTCTTC.

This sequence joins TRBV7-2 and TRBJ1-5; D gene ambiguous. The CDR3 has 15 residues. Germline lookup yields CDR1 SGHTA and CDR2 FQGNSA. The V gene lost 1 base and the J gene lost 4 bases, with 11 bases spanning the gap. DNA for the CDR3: TGTGCCAGCAGCTTAGTGGAGGAGGGAAATCAGCCCCAGCATTTT. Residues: CASSLVEEGNQPQHF. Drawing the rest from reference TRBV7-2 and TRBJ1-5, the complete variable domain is GAGVSQSPSNKVTEKGKDVELRCDPISGHTALYWYRQSLGQGLEFLIYFQGNSAPDKSGLPSDRFSAERTGGSVSTLTIQRTQQEDSAVYLCASSLVEEGNQPQHFGDGTRLSIL.

CDR3 sequence: CASSIQGAGGLYNEQFF. Here the CDR3 DNA reads TGTGCCAGCAGCATCCAAGGAGCGGGGGGGCTCTACAATGAGCAGTTCTTC. This rearrangement joins TRBV9 to TRBJ2-1, with 10 bases fitting TRBD2. V lost 4 bases and J lost 3; bases outside the gene matches: 10. This CDR3 comprises 17 residues. The germline V gene has CDR1 SGDLS and CDR2 YYNGEE.

The CDR3 coding sequence is TGTGCCAGCAGTATAGCGGGAATCACCGGGGAGCTGTTTTTT. Translated: CASSIAGITGELFF. The J gene is TRBJ2-2, the V gene TRBV7-2, with 8 positions matching TRBD2. This CDR3 region has 14 residues. V lost 6 bases and J lost 4; bases outside the gene matches: 4. Germline CDR1 and CDR2: SGHTA and FQGNSA.

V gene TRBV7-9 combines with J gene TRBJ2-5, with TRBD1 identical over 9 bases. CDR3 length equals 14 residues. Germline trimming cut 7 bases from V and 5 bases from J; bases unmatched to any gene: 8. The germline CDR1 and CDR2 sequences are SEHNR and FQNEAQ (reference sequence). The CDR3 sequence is CASTLGQGWETQYF. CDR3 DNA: TGTGCCAGCACCCTGGGACAGGGATGGGAGACCCAGTACTTC.

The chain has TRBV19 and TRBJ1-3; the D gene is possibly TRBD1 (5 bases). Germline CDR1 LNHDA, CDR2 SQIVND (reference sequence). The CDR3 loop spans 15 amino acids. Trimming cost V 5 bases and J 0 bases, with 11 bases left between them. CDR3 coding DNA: TGTGCCAGTAGTCTCGACAGCGTCTCTGGAAACACCATATATTTT. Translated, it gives CASSLDSVSGNTIYF.

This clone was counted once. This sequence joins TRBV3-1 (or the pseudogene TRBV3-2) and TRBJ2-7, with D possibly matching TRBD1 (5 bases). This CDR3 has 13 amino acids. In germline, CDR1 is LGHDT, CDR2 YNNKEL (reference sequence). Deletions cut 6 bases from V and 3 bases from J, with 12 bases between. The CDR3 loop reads CASRKGSGYEQYF. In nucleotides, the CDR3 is TGTGCCAGCAGAAAGGGGTCGGGCTACGAGCAGTACTTC.

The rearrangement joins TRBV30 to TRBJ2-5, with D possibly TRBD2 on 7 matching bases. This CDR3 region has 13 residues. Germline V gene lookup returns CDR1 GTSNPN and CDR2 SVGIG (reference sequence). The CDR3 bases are TGTGCTTATGGACGGGGGGCGGAAGAGACCCAGTACTTC. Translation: CAYGRGAEETQYF.

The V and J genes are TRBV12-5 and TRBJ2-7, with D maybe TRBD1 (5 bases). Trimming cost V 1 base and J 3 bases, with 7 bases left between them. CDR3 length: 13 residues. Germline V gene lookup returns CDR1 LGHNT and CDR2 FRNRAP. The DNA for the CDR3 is TGTGCTAGTGGTTTGGGACAGAGCTACGAGCAGTACTTC. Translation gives CASGLGQSYEQYF.

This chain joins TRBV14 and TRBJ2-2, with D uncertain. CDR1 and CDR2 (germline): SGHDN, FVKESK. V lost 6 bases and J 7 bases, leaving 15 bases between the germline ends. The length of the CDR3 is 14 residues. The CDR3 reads CASRETGHGGELFF. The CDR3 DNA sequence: TGTGCCAGCAGGGAGACTGGTCACGGCGGGGAGCTGTTTTTT.

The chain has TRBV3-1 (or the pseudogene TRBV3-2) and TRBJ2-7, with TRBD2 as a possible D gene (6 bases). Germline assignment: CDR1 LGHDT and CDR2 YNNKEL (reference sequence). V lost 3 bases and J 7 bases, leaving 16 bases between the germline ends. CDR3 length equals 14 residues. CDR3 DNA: TGTGCCAGCAGCCAGACTAGTACGATGGGTGAGCAGTACTTC. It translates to CASSQTSTMGEQYF.

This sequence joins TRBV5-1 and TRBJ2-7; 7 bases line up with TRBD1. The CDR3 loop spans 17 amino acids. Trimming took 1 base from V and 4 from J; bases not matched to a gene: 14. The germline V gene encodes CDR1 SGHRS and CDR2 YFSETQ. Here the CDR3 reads CASSLTLGDRKIYEQYF. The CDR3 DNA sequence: TGCGCCAGCAGCTTGACCCTCGGGGACAGAAAGATATACGAGCAGTACTTC.

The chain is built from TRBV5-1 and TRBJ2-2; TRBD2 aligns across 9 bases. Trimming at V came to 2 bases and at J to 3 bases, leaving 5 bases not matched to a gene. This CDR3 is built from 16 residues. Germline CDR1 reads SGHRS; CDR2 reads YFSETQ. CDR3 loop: CASSLEAGGYTGELFF. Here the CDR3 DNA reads TGCGCCAGCAGCTTAGAAGCGGGGGGTTACACCGGGGAGCTGTTTTTT.

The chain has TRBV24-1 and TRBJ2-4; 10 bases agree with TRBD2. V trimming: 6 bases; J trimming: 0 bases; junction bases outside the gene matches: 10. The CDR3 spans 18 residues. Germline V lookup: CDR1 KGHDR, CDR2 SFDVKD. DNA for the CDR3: TGTGCCACCAGTCCTGGACTAGCGGAGACCGGAGCCAAAAACATTCAGTACTTC. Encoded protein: CATSPGLAETGAKNIQYF.

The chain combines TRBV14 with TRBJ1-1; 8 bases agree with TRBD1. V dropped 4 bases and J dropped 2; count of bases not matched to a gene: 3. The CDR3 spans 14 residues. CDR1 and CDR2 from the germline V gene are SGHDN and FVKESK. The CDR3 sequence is CASSLDRGNTEAFF. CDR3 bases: TGTGCCAGCAGCCTCGACAGGGGAAACACTGAAGCTTTCTTT.

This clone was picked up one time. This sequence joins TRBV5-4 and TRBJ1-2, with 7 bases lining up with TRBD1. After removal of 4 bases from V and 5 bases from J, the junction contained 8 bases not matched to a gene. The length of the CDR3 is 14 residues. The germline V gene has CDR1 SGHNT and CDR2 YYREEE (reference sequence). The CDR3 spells CASSLDRAEYGYTF. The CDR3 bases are TGTGCCAGCAGCCTTGACAGGGCGGAATATGGCTACACCTTC.

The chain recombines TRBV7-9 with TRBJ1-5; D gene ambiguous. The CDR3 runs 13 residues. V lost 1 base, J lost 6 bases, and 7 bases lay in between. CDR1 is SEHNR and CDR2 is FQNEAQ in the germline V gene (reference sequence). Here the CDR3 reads CASSLGGRQPQHF. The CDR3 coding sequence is TGTGCCAGCAGCTTAGGCGGGCGTCAGCCCCAGCATTTT.

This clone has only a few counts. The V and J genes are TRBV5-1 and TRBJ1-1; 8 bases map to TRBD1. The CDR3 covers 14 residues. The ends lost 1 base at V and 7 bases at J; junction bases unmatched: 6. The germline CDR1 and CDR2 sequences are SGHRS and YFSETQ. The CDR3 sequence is CASSLSGGEVEAFF. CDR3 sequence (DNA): TGCGCCAGCAGCTTGTCAGGGGGCGAGGTTGAAGCTTTCTTT.

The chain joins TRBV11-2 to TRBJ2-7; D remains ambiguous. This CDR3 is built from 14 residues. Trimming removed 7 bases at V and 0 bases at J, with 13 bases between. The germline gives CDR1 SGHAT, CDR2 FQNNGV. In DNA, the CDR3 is TGTGCCAGCACCGCGAGTCTCGACTCCTACGAGCAGTACTTC. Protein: CASTASLDSYEQYF. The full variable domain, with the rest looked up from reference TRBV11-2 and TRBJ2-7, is EAGVAQSPRYKIIEKRQSVAFWCNPISGHATLYWYQQILGQGPKLLIQFQNNGVVDDSQLPKDRFSAERLKGVDSTLKIQPAKLEDSAVYLCASTASLDSYEQYFGPGTRLTVT.

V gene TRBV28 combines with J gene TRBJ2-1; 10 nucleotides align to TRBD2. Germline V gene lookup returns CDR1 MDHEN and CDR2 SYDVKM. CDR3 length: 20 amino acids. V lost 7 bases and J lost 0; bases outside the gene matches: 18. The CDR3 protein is CASKALWASGSPSSYNEQFF. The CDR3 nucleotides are TGTGCCAGCAAAGCTCTATGGGCTAGCGGGAGCCCTAGCTCCTACAATGAGCAGTTCTTC.

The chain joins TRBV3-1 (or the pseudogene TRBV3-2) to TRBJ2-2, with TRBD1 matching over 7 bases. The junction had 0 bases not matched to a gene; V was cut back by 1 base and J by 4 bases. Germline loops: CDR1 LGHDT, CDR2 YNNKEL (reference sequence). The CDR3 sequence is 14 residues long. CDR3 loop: CASSQGQGTGELFF. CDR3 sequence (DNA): TGTGCCAGCAGCCAAGGACAGGGCACCGGGGAGCTGTTTTTT.

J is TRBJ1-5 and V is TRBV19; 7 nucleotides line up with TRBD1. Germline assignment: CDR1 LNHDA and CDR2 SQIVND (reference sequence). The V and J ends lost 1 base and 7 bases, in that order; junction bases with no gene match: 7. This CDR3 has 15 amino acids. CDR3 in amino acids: CASSIGNRGTQPQHF. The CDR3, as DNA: TGTGCCAGTAGTATAGGGAACAGGGGAACACAGCCCCAGCATTTT.